The clone carrying this T cell receptor beta chain occurred a few times. Its target is unknown. The sample belongs to a study of response to subunit inactivated influenza vaccine. Each CDR3 protein gets one entry after TCRdb re-called the RT-PCR reads with MiXCR. The sample holds around 760,000 distinct CDR3 sequences, more than 11% seen once. The CDR3 covers 12 residues. Germline CDR1 KGHSH, CDR2 LQKENI. Trimming pared 2 bases from V and 10 bases from J, leaving 9 bases between. General study results and limits: The study's authors posited that every seasonal influenza vaccination enlists few new T cells.

The chain has TRBV18 and TRBJ2-1; the D gene is possibly TRBD2 (5 bases). This receptor was taken from a middle-aged man who received an inactivated influenza vaccine. This sample comprised PBMCs from blood, obtained approximately 15 days before vaccination. The CDR3 loop is CASSPGLEEQFF. CDR3 bases: TGTGCCAGCTCACCAGGACTCGAAGAGCAGTTCTTC.